Here is one T cell receptor (beta chain) with its context. This clone was detected only a few times. Its antigen remains unidentified. Nothing much larger sits one base from this clone, and base qualities are not available. The entry originates in a study of control samples from healthy donors and cancer patients (dated by TCRdb to 2019 to 2021). Including cysteine and phenylalanine, the CDR3 has 11 amino acids. The CDR3 DNA has 33 bases and is translated from base 1. Per the germline V gene (reference sequence), SEHNR is the CDR1 and FQNEAQ is the CDR2. Library preparation used the immunoSEQ multiplex PCR assay. TCRdb's version of the immuneACCESS table is confined to in-frame rearrangements and falls short of the full clone set. An unresolved V gene accounts for under half of the shortfall where checked; the remainder is of unknown origin. The sample table shows around 130,000 clones, and 85% to 90% are seen once. Jointly, the top ten make up roughly 7.8% of the sample.

Material for sequencing was PBMCs. This clonotype was obtained from a man aged 50 to 59 with head and neck cancer. The rearrangement combines TRBV7-9 with TRBJ2-1; a tentative D call is TRBD1 (6 bases match). The CDR3 has the sequence CLYQGINEQFF. The bases read TGTCTTTACCAGGGGATTAATGAGCAGTTCTTC.